This T cell receptor beta chain was recovered during a study of regulatory T cells in long-lasting Graves disease. Study conclusions and caveats: Favoring TRBV28, TRBJ1-2 and TRBJ2-5 was a feature seen in persistent disease.

Ten or more counts support this clonotype. Its antigen is currently unknown. CDR3 length equals 16 residues. Germline loops: CDR1 SEHNR, CDR2 FQNEAQ (reference sequence). V was pared by 4 bases and J by 0 bases, with 14 bases between. Time point in this sample: newly diagnosed GD, antithyroid drugs for less than 3 months. PBMCs provided the RNA from which the TCR library was made. Graves' disease was diagnosed by American Thyroid Association guidelines. For TCR beta, libraries came from iRepertoire HTBI primers and Arm-PCR of CDR3 regions. MiXCR, applied by TCRdb to the multiplex PCR reads, yields one record per CDR3 protein. Here the sample spans roughly 420,000 distinct CDR3 sequences, 13% to 15% being singletons. The data were also submitted as part of a second study, on T cells in Graves' hyperthyroidism and ophthalmopathy. That investigation notes: Any patient presenting with uncontrolled infection, other autoimmune disease, pregnancy or lactation was left out. First-round RT-PCR with HTBI primers amplified the TCR CDR3 region.

The chain combines TRBV7-9 with TRBJ2-3, with D maybe TRBD1 (6 bases). The sequenced sample was peripheral blood mononuclear cells (PBMCs), obtained at new diagnosis, from a patient treated with antithyroid drugs. This sequence was found in a woman in her forties or fifties with Graves disease. CDR3 amino acids: CASSSWDTSSTDTQYF. CDR3 in DNA: TGTGCCAGCAGCTCCTGGGACACATCTAGCACAGATACGCAGTATTTT.